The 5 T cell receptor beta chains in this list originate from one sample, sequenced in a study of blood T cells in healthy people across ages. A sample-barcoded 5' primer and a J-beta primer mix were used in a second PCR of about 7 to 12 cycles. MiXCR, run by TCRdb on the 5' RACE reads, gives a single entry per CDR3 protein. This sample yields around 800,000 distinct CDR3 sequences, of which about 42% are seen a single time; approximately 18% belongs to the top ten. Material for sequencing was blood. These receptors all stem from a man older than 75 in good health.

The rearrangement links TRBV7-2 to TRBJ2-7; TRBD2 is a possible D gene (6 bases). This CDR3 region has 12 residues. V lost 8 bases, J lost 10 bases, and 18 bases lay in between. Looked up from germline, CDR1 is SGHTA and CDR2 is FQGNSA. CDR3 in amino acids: CASASMDYTQYF. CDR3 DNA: TGTGCCAGCGCGTCCATGGACTACACTCAGTACTTC. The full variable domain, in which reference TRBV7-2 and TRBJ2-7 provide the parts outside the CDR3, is GAGVSQSPSNKVTEKGKDVELRCDPISGHTALYWYRQSLGQGLEFLIYFQGNSAPDKSGLPSDRFSAERTGGSVSTLTIQRTQQEDSAVYLCASASMDYTQYFGPGTRLTVT.

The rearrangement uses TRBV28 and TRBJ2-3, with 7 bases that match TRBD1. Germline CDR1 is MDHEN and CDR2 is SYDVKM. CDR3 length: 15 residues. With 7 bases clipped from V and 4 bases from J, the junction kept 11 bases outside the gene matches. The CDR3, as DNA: TGTGCCAGCAAACTGGGACAGAGAGTGGCAGATACGCAGTATTTT. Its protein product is CASKLGQRVADTQYF.

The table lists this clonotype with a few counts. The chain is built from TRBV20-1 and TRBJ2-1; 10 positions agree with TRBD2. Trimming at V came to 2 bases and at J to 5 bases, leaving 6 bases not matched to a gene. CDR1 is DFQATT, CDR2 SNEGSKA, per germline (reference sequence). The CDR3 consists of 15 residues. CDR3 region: CSARKLAGANNEQFF. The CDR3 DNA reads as TGCAGTGCTAGAAAGCTAGCGGGAGCTAACAATGAGCAGTTCTTC.

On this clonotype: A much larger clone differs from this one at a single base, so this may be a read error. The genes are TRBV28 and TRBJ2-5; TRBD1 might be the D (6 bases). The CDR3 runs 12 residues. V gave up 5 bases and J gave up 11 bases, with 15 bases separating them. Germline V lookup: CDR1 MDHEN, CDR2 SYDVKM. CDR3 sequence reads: CASSTGIYKQYF. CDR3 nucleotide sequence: TGTGCCAGCAGTACAGGGATTTACAAGCAGTACTTC.

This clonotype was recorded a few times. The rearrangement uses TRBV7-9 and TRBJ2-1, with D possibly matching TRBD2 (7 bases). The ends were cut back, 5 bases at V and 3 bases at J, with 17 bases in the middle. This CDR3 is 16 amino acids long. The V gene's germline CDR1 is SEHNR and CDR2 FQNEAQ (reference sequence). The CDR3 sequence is CASSPMGGADYNEQFF. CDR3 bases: TGTGCCAGCAGCCCAATGGGGGGGGCGGACTACAATGAGCAGTTCTTC.